This T cell receptor beta chain comes out of a study of cytomegalovirus exposure and HLA in healthy donors. This CDR3 comprises 11 residues. Trimming shortened V by 8 bases and J by 7 bases, and 6 bases separated the two germline ends. Germline assignment: CDR1 SGHAT and CDR2 FQNNGV. PCR amplification relied on 60 Vbeta primers (plus 13 Jbeta primers). This table comes from immunoSEQ multiplex PCR, and its TCRdb copy is limited to in-frame clones, with some not included. The sample has around 67,000 clones, 75% to 80% seen once; the top ten hold 7% to 8%. The chain carries TRBV11-2 and TRBJ1-6; D is ambiguous. This receptor was obtained from a young man in good health and CMV-seropositive. The sequencing sample was made of PBMCs. The CDR3 DNA reads as TGTGCCAGCTCGGGAAATTCACCCCTCCACTTT. This gives the protein CASSGNSPLHF.